This T cell receptor beta chain was sequenced for a study of CD8+ T cells in alopecia areata. Study at large: Scoring treated patients' severity relied on the percentage of scalp area affected.

This clone was counted a few times. Its antigen is undetermined. Extracted RNA was reverse transcribed into cDNA, the sequencing template. Sequenced by immunoSEQ multiplex PCR; TCRdb stores in-frame clones only, minus some. The profile covers under 95,000 clones, with around 70% appearing a single time and about 18% taken by the ten largest. From germline, CDR1 is SQVTM and CDR2 ANQGSEA. V shed 5 bases and J shed 5 bases, with 7 bases lying between them. This CDR3 is built from 10 residues. Whole-study findings and limits: Sequencing of scalp tissue also captures the resident alphabeta T cells of normal skin. The study found tofacitinib significantly decreased scalp clonality and expanded CD8+ clones among the top 100.

Specified treatment: oral pan-JAK inhibitor, 5-10 mg twice daily. It was from PBMCs that CD4+ and CD8+ T cells were sorted. The sample was CD8+ T cells sorted from blood, taken at roughly week 45, from a patient treated with tofacitinib. This clonotype was sampled from a human donor with alopecia areata. The V call is TRBV29-1, the J call TRBJ2-7, with D uncertain. CDR3 DNA sequence: TGCAGCGTTCTTAAGGACGAGCAGTACTTC. Translating it yields CSVLKDEQYF.